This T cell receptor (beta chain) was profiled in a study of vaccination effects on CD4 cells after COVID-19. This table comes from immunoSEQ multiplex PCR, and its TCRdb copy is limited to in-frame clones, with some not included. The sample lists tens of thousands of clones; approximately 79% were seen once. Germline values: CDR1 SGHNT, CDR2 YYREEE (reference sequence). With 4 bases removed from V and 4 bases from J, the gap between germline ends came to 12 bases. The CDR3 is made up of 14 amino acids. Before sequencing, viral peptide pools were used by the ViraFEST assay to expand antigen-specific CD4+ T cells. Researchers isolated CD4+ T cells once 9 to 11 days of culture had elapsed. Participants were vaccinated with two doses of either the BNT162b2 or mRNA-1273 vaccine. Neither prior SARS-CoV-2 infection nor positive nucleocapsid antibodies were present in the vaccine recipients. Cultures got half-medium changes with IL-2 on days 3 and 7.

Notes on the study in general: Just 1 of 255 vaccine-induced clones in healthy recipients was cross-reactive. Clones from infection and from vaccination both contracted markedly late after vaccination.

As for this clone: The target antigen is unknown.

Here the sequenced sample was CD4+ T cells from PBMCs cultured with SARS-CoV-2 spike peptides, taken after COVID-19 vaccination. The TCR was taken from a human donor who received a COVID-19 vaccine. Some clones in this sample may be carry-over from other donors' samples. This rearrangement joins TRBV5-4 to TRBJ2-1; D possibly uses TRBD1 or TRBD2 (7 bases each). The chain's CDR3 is CASSPQGGYNEQFF. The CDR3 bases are TGTGCCAGCAGCCCGCAGGGGGGGTACAATGAGCAGTTCTTC.